These T cell receptor beta chains were read from a single sample in a study of T cells after yellow fever vaccination. TCRdb fed the 5' RACE reads into MiXCR, producing one record per CDR3 protein. The sample includes 450,000 to 550,000 distinct CDR3 sequences, roughly 19% seen only once; the top ten take 14%. The source was PBMCs, collected 15 days after the yellow fever booster vaccination. These receptors were obtained from a man aged 30 to 39 who received the YFV17D yellow fever vaccine. CDR3s include the opening cysteine and the closing phenylalanine or tryptophan. The D gene is left open where the match is weak. Size values are once, few and many counts, or a class for expanded clones, and some rows have none.

. TRBJ2-3 TRBV29-1 TRBD2 TGCAGCGTTGGACTAGCGGGAGGACATCAAGATACGCAGTATTTT CSVGLAGGHQDTQYF
many TRBJ2-5 TRBV3-1 . TGTGCCAGCAGCCAAACCTACTCGGGAGAGACCCAGTACTTC CASSQTYSGETQYF
few TRBJ2-7 TRBV29-1 . TGCAGCGTTTACACCGGGGCCACCTACGAGCAGTACTTC CSVYTGATYEQYF
few TRBJ1-4 TRBV29-1 . TGCAGCGTTCCAGAATCGTCAACTAATGAAAAACTGTTTTTT CSVPESSTNEKLFF
. TRBJ2-1 TRBV10-3 . TGTGCCATCAGTGAGTCTCTGAGCGGAGGCGTAAATGAGCAGTTCTTC CAISESLSGGVNEQFF
. TRBJ2-7 TRBV10-3 TRBD2 TGTGCCACACGGGAGGGGAGCTCCTACGAGCAGTACTTC CATREGSSYEQYF
. TRBJ2-2 TRBV30 . TGTGCCTGGAGTGTACTTAGCGGGAACACCGGGGAGCTGTTTTTT CAWSVLSGNTGELFF
few TRBJ1-1 TRBV7-2 . TGTGCCAGCAGCCGAACGGGAACGGGCACTGAAGCTTTCTTT CASSRTGTGTEAFF
. TRBJ1-1 TRBV20-1 . TGCAGTGCTAGGGCGGCCGTGAATACTGAAGCTTTCTTT CSARAAVNTEAFF
few TRBJ2-7 TRBV14 . TGTGCCAGCAGCCAGTACAACGTGATAGAGCAGTACTTC CASSQYNVIEQYF
. TRBJ2-3 TRBV7-2 TRBD2 TGTGCCAGCAGCTTCTCCGGGGCGGGAGTAGCAGATACGCAGTATTTT CASSFSGAGVADTQYF
few TRBJ2-2 TRBV20-1 . TGCAGTGCTAGAGATCCCGGCCACGGGGAGCTGTTTTTT CSARDPGHGELFF
few TRBJ2-5 TRBV5-1 TRBD1 TGCGCCAGCAGCTCGACAGGGGGGCTCCAAGAGACCCAGTACTTC CASSSTGGLQETQYF
once TRBJ2-1 TRBV6-1 . TGTGCCAGCCTGAACTGGGGGCCCTACAATGAGCAGTTCTTC CASLNWGPYNEQFF
. TRBJ2-1 TRBV5-6 . TGTGCCAGCAGCTTGGTGGCAGGGTGGATTGACAATGAGCAGTTCTTC CASSLVAGWIDNEQFF
. TRBJ2-3 TRBV5-1 . TGCGCCAGCAGCCCCCCCGCGGGGACAGATACGCAGTATTTT CASSPPAGTDTQYF
few TRBJ2-5 TRBV20-1 TRBD1 TGCAGTGTTATCCCTTACAGGGGGCTTGGAAAGACCCAGTACTTC CSVIPYRGLGKTQYF
few TRBJ2-7 TRBV7-9 . TGTGCCAGCAGCCTCGAGGGGAACAGGCCCTACGAGCAGTACTTC CASSLEGNRPYEQYF
few TRBJ2-1 TRBV6-2/TRBV6-3 . TGTGCCAGCAGTTACTCCGTAATGGGCGCCTCCTACAATGAGCAGTTCTTC CASSYSVMGASYNEQFF
few TRBJ2-1 TRBV6-5 TRBD2 TGTGCCAGCAGTTGGGTAGCGGGAGGTGAGCAGTTCTTC CASSWVAGGEQFF
. TRBJ2-7 TRBV14 TRBD1 TGTGCCAGCAGCCAAGCCCCGTTTGACAGGGGGCTCTACGAGCAGTACTTC CASSQAPFDRGLYEQYF
many TRBJ2-7 TRBV10-3 . TGTGCCATCAGTGCCCTTGCGGAAGATCTCTCCTACGAGCAGTACTTC CAISALAEDLSYEQYF
few TRBJ2-7 TRBV28 . TGTGCCAGCAGTCGAACTGGCAGGGTCTACGAGCAGTACTTC CASSRTGRVYEQYF
. TRBJ1-1 TRBV6-5 . TGTGCCAGCAGTTACTCGACGGGGACTGGAACTGAAGCTTTCTTT CASSYSTGTGTEAFF
few TRBJ2-7 TRBV20-1 . TGCAGTGCTGGAGGGACATCTTACAGTGGGGAGCAGTACTTC CSAGGTSYSGEQYF
. TRBJ2-7 TRBV6-1 . TGTGCCAGCAGGGCGGGACAGACGGTAAGGCAGTACTTC CASRAGQTVRQYF
few TRBJ2-1 TRBV18 . TGTGCCAGCTCACCCTACCAAGGTGGGCGGGAAGGGATGAATGAGCAGTTCTTC CASSPYQGGREGMNEQFF
. TRBJ2-1 TRBV10-3 TRBD2 TGTGCCATCAGCCAAGGACTAGCGGGAGGTCGCAATGAGCAGTTCTTC CAISQGLAGGRNEQFF
many TRBJ1-1 TRBV29-1 . TGCAGCGTTCGGGGGATCGCTGAAGCTTTCTTT CSVRGIAEAFF
. TRBJ2-3 TRBV11-2 . TGTGCCAGCAGTCCCCAGACGATCACAGATACGCAGTATTTT CASSPQTITDTQYF
. TRBJ2-1 TRBV2 TRBD2 TGTGCCAGCAGCCGCCGGACTAGCGGCTCCTACAATGAGCAGTTCTTC CASSRRTSGSYNEQFF
few TRBJ2-3 TRBV7-2 TRBD2 TGTGCCAGCAGCTCACCAGCGGGAGGGCTGACAGATACGCAGTATTTT CASSSPAGGLTDTQYF
. TRBJ2-3 TRBV7-2 . TGTGCCAGCAGCCCTAACCCGACTAGGAGGGATACGCAGTATTTT CASSPNPTRRDTQYF
few TRBJ1-1 TRBV4-3 . TGCGCCAGCAGCCAACGCCCGGACACCCGACGGGGCTTTGAAGCTTTCTTT CASSQRPDTRRGFEAFF
. TRBJ2-1 TRBV20-1 . TGCAGTGCTAGAGCTTCCTCAGTTAATGAGCAGTTCTTC CSARASSVNEQFF
. TRBJ2-7 TRBV27 TRBD1 TGTGCCAGCAGCCGGGCAAAAACGATTGGGACAGGTGACTACGAGCAGTACTTC CASSRAKTIGTGDYEQYF
. TRBJ1-2 TRBV19 TRBD1 TGTGCCAGTAGTACCTCCACGACAGGGCACTATGGCTACACCTTC CASSTSTTGHYGYTF
. TRBJ2-5 TRBV12-3/TRBV12-4 . TGTGCCAGCAGTTTATCCCCAGTAGAGACCCAGTACTTC CASSLSPVETQYF
few TRBJ2-7 TRBV29-1 . TGCAGCGCTTTCACTAGCAAGACCTCCTACGAGCAGTACTTC CSAFTSKTSYEQYF
. TRBJ2-7 TRBV2 . TGTGCCAGCGGGAGCGAAGGGCAGTACTTC CASGSEGQYF
few TRBJ1-2 TRBV15 TRBD1 TGTGCCACCAGCAGAGATCCGGTTGCGGCAGGGGGCGGTGGCTACACCTTC CATSRDPVAAGGGGYTF
. TRBJ2-5 TRBV7-2 TRBD1 TGTGCCAGCAGTCGGAAGACAGGGGGTAAAGAGACCCAGTACTTC CASSRKTGGKETQYF